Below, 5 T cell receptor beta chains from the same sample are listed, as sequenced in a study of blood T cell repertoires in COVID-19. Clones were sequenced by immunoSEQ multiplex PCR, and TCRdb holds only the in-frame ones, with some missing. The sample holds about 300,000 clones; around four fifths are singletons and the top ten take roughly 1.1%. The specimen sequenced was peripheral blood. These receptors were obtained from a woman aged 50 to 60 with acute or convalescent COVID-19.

CDR3 DNA sequence: TGTGCCATCAGTGAGGTCGAGGGAGTAGGCACTGAAGCTTTCTTT. This gives the protein CAISEVEGVGTEAFF. The chain joins TRBV10-3 to TRBJ1-1; D is uncertain. The CDR3 is 15 residues long. Trimming removed 2 bases from V and 4 bases from J, with 14 bases in between. Germline V CDR1 and CDR2: ENHRY, SYGVKD.

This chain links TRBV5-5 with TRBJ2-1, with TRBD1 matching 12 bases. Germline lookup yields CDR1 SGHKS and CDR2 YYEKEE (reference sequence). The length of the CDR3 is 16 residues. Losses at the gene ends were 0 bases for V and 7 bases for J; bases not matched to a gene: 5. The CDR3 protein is CASSLEGQGAWNEQFF. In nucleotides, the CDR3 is TGTGCCAGCAGCTTGGAGGGACAGGGGGCCTGGAATGAGCAGTTCTTC.

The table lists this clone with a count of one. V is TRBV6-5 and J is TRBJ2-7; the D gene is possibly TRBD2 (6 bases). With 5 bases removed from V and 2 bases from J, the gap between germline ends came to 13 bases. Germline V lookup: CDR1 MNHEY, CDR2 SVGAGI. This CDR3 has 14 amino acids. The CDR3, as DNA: TGTGCCAGCAGTCGGGACTTTTACCCCTACGAGCAGTACTTC. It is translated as CASSRDFYPYEQYF.

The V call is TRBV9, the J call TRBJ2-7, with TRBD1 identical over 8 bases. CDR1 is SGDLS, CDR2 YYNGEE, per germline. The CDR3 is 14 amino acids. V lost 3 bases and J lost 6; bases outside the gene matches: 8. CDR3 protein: CASSALLTGVEQYF. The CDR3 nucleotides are TGTGCCAGCAGCGCATTGTTGACAGGGGTCGAGCAGTACTTC. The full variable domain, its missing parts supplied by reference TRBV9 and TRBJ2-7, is DSGVTQTPKHLITATGQRVTLRCSPRSGDLSVYWYQQSLDQGLQFLIQYYNGEERAKGNILERFSAQQFPDLHSELNLSSLELGDSALYFCASSALLTGVEQYFGPGTRLTVT.

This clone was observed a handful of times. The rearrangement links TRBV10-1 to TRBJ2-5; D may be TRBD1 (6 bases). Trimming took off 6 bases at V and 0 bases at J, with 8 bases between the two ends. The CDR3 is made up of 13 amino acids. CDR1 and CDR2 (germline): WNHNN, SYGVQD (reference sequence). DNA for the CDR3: TGCGCCAGCAGAGGACAGTACCAAGAGACCCAGTACTTC. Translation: CASRGQYQETQYF.